Listed below are T cell receptor beta chains from one sample, sequenced in a study of T cells after yellow fever vaccination. One entry per CDR3 protein, called by TCRdb with MiXCR from the 5' RACE reads. The table includes hundreds of thousands of distinct CDR3 sequences, around an eighth detected once. This specimen consisted of PBMCs, obtained on the day of the yellow fever booster vaccination. The receptor set was obtained from a man aged 30 to 45 who received the YFV17D yellow fever vaccine. CDR3s leave out the opening cysteine and the closing phenylalanine or tryptophan. D genes are given only for firm matches. Expanded clones are given a class, and other clones once, few, many or no size at all.

>TRBD1|TRBV19|few
ASSSPGQEGSNEQF
>-|TRBV30|few
AWRQAGDSYEQY
>-|TRBV14|-
ASNRVTGELF
>-|TRBV7-8|few
ASSSSSGKKY
>-|TRBV9|few
ASSPRPGSGFEQY
>-|TRBV7-6|many
ASSLARYNEQF
>TRBD2|TRBV7-9|-
ASSLVAGTNTGELF
>-|TRBV5-8|many
ASTAYNQETQY
>-|TRBV6-5|-
ASRLGQVDYEQY
>TRBD2|TRBV5-8|-
ASSGLAVSYNEQF
>-|TRBV4-2|-
ASSQDPTYQETQY
>-|TRBV20-1|-
SARNAVGAGDTQY
>-|TRBV5-1|-
ASSPGVAPDTQY
>TRBD1|TRBV29-1|-
SVRTGTSGSTLH
>TRBD1|TRBV7-9|-
ASSTGVDEKLF
>TRBD2|TRBV14|-
ASSPRGGSQQGTDTQY
>-|TRBV3-1|-
ASSHRDSPPYEQY
>TRBD1|TRBV10-1|-
ASSAMGQYNEQF
>-|TRBV18|-
ASSPQGAEGHTQY
>-|TRBV6-2/TRBV6-3|-
ASSLHGGNEQF
>TRBD2|TRBV6-2/TRBV6-3|-
ASSYTGLAGAPQY
>TRBD2|TRBV7-3|once
ASSRLAGGPETQY
>-|TRBV5-1|-
ASSIGRRVRLSGVCS
>-|TRBV9|-
ASSVGGSSDYEQY
>-|TRBV20-1|few
SARDTDRDGYT
>TRBD2|TRBV2|-
ASSAVRGGYNEQF
>TRBD1|TRBV27|few
ATKTGGNGYT
>-|TRBV10-3|-
AISEAVGSGVEKLF
>-|TRBV20-1|-
SARWPSGNTIY
>-|TRBV6-1|-
ASAKGQPREAQY
>TRBD1|TRBV7-9|-
ASSLETGSLGTQY
>-|TRBV7-2|-
ASSLFGSGTYEQY
>TRBD2|TRBV9|few
ASSVAGGAKNIQY
>-|TRBV12-3/TRBV12-4|-
ASSKVVFSGANVLT
>-|TRBV29-1|few
SVAQGPYEQY
>TRBD1|TRBV6-1|-
ASGFLGGLTPEAF
>-|TRBV7-2|-
ASGRTDTEAF
>TRBD2|TRBV7-2|few
ASSLWTSGRGEDTQY
>TRBD1|TRBV2|few
ASSAGGMNTEAF
>-|TRBV2|-
ASSGHLHKLT